The 12 T cell receptor beta chains below come from one sample, sequenced in a study of blood T cell repertoires in COVID-19. Only in-frame clones appear in the TCRdb table, and some are missing; sequencing was by immunoSEQ multiplex PCR. The sample holds a few hundred thousand clones, approximately 89% seen once. Sequencing was performed on peripheral blood. The receptors shown here come from a man aged 40-49 years who had recovered from COVID-19.

The V call is TRBV7-9, the J call TRBJ1-2; 12 bases are a match to TRBD1. The CDR3 is made up of 15 amino acids. Per the germline V gene, CDR1 is SEHNR and CDR2 is FQNEAQ (reference sequence). Trimming at V came to 5 bases and at J to 3 bases, leaving 4 bases not matched to a gene. Written as DNA, the CDR3 is TGTGCCAGCAGCAAGGGACAGGGGGCGGACTATGGCTACACCTTC. The encoded protein is CASSKGQGADYGYTF.

The V call is TRBV29-1, the J call TRBJ2-4; D is perhaps TRBD1 (5 bases). V lost 0 bases and J lost 7, with 13 bases in between. The CDR3 has 14 amino acids. Germline V gene data show CDR1 as SQVTM and CDR2 as ANQGSEA. The CDR3 coding sequence is TGCAGCGTTGAAGAGGCAGGGTGGTTGAACATTCAGTACTTC. Amino acid sequence: CSVEEAGWLNIQYF.

The J gene is TRBJ2-1, the V gene TRBV6-2 or TRBV6-3; 7 nucleotides match TRBD2. The CDR3 length is 17 residues. Trimming at V came to 6 bases and at J to 6 bases, leaving 17 bases not matched to a gene. Germline CDR1 reads MNHEY; CDR2 reads SVGEGT. This CDR3 is CASSFLGPSSGRNEQFF. CDR3 DNA sequence: TGTGCCAGCAGCTTCCTGGGACCCTCTAGCGGTCGCAATGAGCAGTTCTTC.

This chain links TRBV19 with TRBJ1-4; TRBD1 aligns across 9 bases. Germline V gene sequence: CDR1 LNHDA, CDR2 SQIVND (reference sequence). The V and J ends lost 10 bases and 7 bases, in that order; junction bases with no gene match: 10. This CDR3 is 14 amino acids long. The CDR3 nucleotides read TGTGCCACTCAGACCAGGACAGGGGTTGAAAAACTGTTTTTT. As protein: CATQTRTGVEKLFF.

The J gene is TRBJ2-7, the V gene TRBV19, with 7 bases identical to TRBD1. CDR3 length: 12 residues. The germline gives CDR1 LNHDA, CDR2 SQIVND (reference sequence). Unmatched junction bases numbered 3, after V lost 9 bases and J lost 1 base. CDR3 region: CASSDRSYEQYF. As DNA, the CDR3 is TGTGCCAGCTCGGACAGGTCCTACGAGCAGTACTTC.

The chain combines TRBV7-3 with TRBJ2-1, with D perhaps matching TRBD2 (5 bases). The CDR3 contains 13 residues. The V gene lost 5 bases and the J gene lost 9 bases, with 14 bases spanning the gap. Germline V gene lookup returns CDR1 SGHTA and CDR2 FQGTGA. The CDR3 is CASSQEDGGEQFF. CDR3 nucleotides: TGTGCCAGCAGCCAAGAAGATGGAGGTGAGCAGTTCTTC.

The V and J genes are TRBV9 and TRBJ2-1; weak D call: TRBD2 (6 bases). The CDR3 is 13 amino acids. The germline V gene has CDR1 SGDLS and CDR2 YYNGEE. Trimming pared 8 bases from V and 4 bases from J, leaving 13 bases between. CDR3 in amino acids: CASGGGTYNEQFF. The CDR3 DNA is TGTGCCAGTGGTGGGGGGACGTACAATGAGCAGTTCTTC.

This rearrangement joins TRBV7-3 to TRBJ2-7; 7 positions agree with TRBD1. Germline CDR1 is SGHTA and CDR2 is FQGTGA. The J segment lost 4 bases and the V segment lost 5 bases, leaving 11 bases of the junction unmatched. The CDR3 totals 15 residues. In DNA, the CDR3 is TGTGCCAGCAGCCTTTACAGGGGAGCGCGGTACGAGCAGTACTTC. This translates into CASSLYRGARYEQYF.

The chain has TRBV7-2 and TRBJ1-4; TRBD1 matches 10 bases. The junction had 5 bases not matched to a gene; V was cut back by 3 bases and J by 7 bases. The CDR3 has 15 amino acids. Germline CDR1 SGHTA, CDR2 FQGNSA. This CDR3 is CASSFDRTGGEKLFF. The CDR3 region has the DNA TGTGCCAGCAGCTTCGATAGGACAGGGGGTGAAAAACTGTTTTTT.

The chain uses TRBV19 and TRBJ1-5; 11 nucleotides match TRBD1. Trimming took 7 bases from V and 7 from J; bases not matched to a gene: 9. Germline CDR1 LNHDA, CDR2 SQIVND (reference sequence). This CDR3 has 15 amino acids. The CDR3 here is CASTWRRTGGQPQHF. DNA for the CDR3: TGTGCCAGTACTTGGAGGAGGACAGGGGGCCAGCCCCAGCATTTT. The variable domain in full, with the rest retrieved from reference TRBV19 and TRBJ1-5, is DGGITQSPKYLFRKEGQNVTLSCEQNLNHDAMYWYRQDPGQGLRLIYYSQIVNDFQKGDIAEGYSVSREKKESFPLTVTSAQKNPTAFYLCASTWRRTGGQPQHFGDGTRLSIL.

This chain links TRBV2 with TRBJ2-3, with D possibly matching TRBD2 (6 bases). V lost 7 bases to trimming and J lost 1 base, with 12 bases between them. The CDR3 runs 14 residues. In germline, CDR1 is SNHLY, CDR2 FYNNEI. CDR3 in amino acids: CASTSGGGTDTQYF. As DNA, the CDR3 is TGTGCCAGCACCTCCGGGGGAGGCACAGATACGCAGTATTTT. Combining the CDR3 with reference TRBV2 and TRBJ2-3 gives the whole variable domain EPEVTQTPSHQVTQMGQEVILRCVPISNHLYFYWYRQILGQKVEFLVSFYNNEISEKSEIFDDQFSVERPDGSNFTLKIRSTKLEDSAMYFCASTSGGGTDTQYFGPGTRLTVL.

Here the CDR3 DNA reads TGTGCCAGCAGCCAACTCTACGAGCAGTACTTC. This codes for CASSQLYEQYF. V and J are TRBV7-2 and TRBJ2-7; D not certain. The CDR3 is 11 amino acids. Germline V lookup: CDR1 SGHTA, CDR2 FQGNSA. Trimming took 5 bases from V and 3 from J, leaving 5 bases between them.